Listed below are T cell receptor beta chains from one sample, sequenced in a study of CD8 T cells in ankylosing spondylitis. TCRdb analysed the 5' RACE reads with MiXCR anew, one entry per CDR3 protein. The sample contains under 120,000 distinct CDR3 sequences, about 25% of which appear only once. Sequenced sample: synovial fluid, either unsorted or a sorted T cell fraction (not recorded which). The receptors here all came from a male donor with ankylosing spondylitis. Both conserved end residues are part of each CDR3. Each record gives: CDR3 DNA, CDR3 protein, D gene, clone size, J gene, V gene. A D gene is named only where the DNA matches it firmly. Clone sizes are given selectively: once, few, many, or a class where the clone is expanded.

CDR3 DNA: TGCAGTGCTAGACAGGGTGATGAGACCCAGTACTTC
CDR3 protein: CSARQGDETQYF
D gene: NA
clone size: few
J gene: TRBJ2-5
V gene: TRBV20-1

CDR3 DNA: TGTGCCAGCAGCTTCAAGCGGGAGTACGCAGATACGCAGTATTTT
CDR3 protein: CASSFKREYADTQYF
D gene: TRBD2
clone size: few
J gene: TRBJ2-3
V gene: TRBV11-3

CDR3 DNA: TGTGCCACCAGCAGAGATCTCATCCCAGGGGTCACCATATATTTT
CDR3 protein: CATSRDLIPGVTIYF
D gene: NA
clone size: NA
J gene: TRBJ1-3
V gene: TRBV15

CDR3 DNA: TGTGCCAGCAGTGACGCCTCTAGCCTAATTGGGGCTTTCTTT
CDR3 protein: CASSDASSLIGAFF
D gene: NA
clone size: once
J gene: TRBJ1-1
V gene: TRBV6-2/TRBV6-3

CDR3 DNA: TGTGCCAGCAGCTTGGCCGGGCGGGTGGAGCCCCAGCATTTT
CDR3 protein: CASSLAGRVEPQHF
D gene: NA
clone size: NA
J gene: TRBJ1-5
V gene: TRBV5-6

CDR3 DNA: TGCGCCAGCAGTGATTTCGGGACTAGCGGGAACGACGAGCAGTACTTC
CDR3 protein: CASSDFGTSGNDEQYF
D gene: TRBD2
clone size: NA
J gene: TRBJ2-7
V gene: TRBV10-1

CDR3 DNA: TGTGCCAGCAGTCAAAACATCGGACTCAACAATGAGCAGTTCTTC
CDR3 protein: CASSQNIGLNNEQFF
D gene: NA
clone size: NA
J gene: TRBJ2-1
V gene: TRBV27

CDR3 DNA: TGCAGTGCTAGTTACCAAGGGGGTATGAACACTGAAGCTTTCTTT
CDR3 protein: CSASYQGGMNTEAFF
D gene: NA
clone size: once
J gene: TRBJ1-1
V gene: TRBV20-1

CDR3 DNA: TGTGCCAGCAGGCCCAGGGAATCGATTTATGGCTACACCTTC
CDR3 protein: CASRPRESIYGYTF
D gene: NA
clone size: NA
J gene: TRBJ1-2
V gene: TRBV12-3/TRBV12-4

CDR3 DNA: TGTGCCAGCAGCTTAGTTCTGGGTGGTGAGCAGTTCTTC
CDR3 protein: CASSLVLGGEQFF
D gene: NA
clone size: NA
J gene: TRBJ2-1
V gene: TRBV7-9

CDR3 DNA: TGTGCCAGCAGCTTATTACCTAGTCCAGAGACCCAGTACTTC
CDR3 protein: CASSLLPSPETQYF
D gene: NA
clone size: few
J gene: TRBJ2-5
V gene: TRBV7-2

CDR3 DNA: TGTGCCAGCAGCTTAGCGCCCCAGACTAGCGGGAGAAGGAATGAGCAGTTCTTC
CDR3 protein: CASSLAPQTSGRRNEQFF
D gene: TRBD2
clone size: NA
J gene: TRBJ2-1
V gene: TRBV7-2

CDR3 DNA: TGCGCCAGCATGGCAGGGGGCTACAATGAGCAGTTCTTC
CDR3 protein: CASMAGGYNEQFF
D gene: TRBD1
clone size: once
J gene: TRBJ2-1
V gene: TRBV5-1

CDR3 DNA: TGCAGCCAAACCGGGACTAGCGGTACAGATACGCAGTATTTT
CDR3 protein: CSQTGTSGTDTQYF
D gene: TRBD2
clone size: NA
J gene: TRBJ2-3
V gene: TRBV29-1

CDR3 DNA: TGTGCCAGCAGCCAAGAGCGACTAGCGATTAGCGGGGAGCTGTTTTTT
CDR3 protein: CASSQERLAISGELFF
D gene: TRBD2
clone size: NA
J gene: TRBJ2-2
V gene: TRBV3-1

CDR3 DNA: TGTGCCAGCCAGGACAGGGCTTTAAGTAATGCCTTCGGCTACACCTTC
CDR3 protein: CASQDRALSNAFGYTF
D gene: TRBD1
clone size: NA
J gene: TRBJ1-2
V gene: TRBV25-1

CDR3 DNA: TGTGCCAGCAGCTTAGATCTGGGCTCCTACGAGCAGTACTTC
CDR3 protein: CASSLDLGSYEQYF
D gene: NA
clone size: few
J gene: TRBJ2-7
V gene: TRBV7-2